Following are 27 T cell receptor beta chains from one sample sequenced in a study of shared clonotypes between healthy human individuals. The table came from immunoSEQ multiplex PCR; TCRdb's copy has only in-frame clones and leaves some out. Of 450,000 to 650,000 clones in the sample, around 80% were seen once. The sequencing sample was made of PBMCs. The receptor set was obtained from a woman aged 40-49 years in good health. Some clones in this sample may be carry-over from other donors' samples.

This chain's CDR3 is CASSSTGPATNEKLFF. In DNA, the CDR3 is TGCGCCAGCAGCTCAACAGGGCCAGCAACTAATGAAAAACTGTTTTTT. This chain connects TRBV5-1 to TRBJ1-4; perhaps TRBD1 as D (6 bases). Germline V gives CDR1 SGHRS, CDR2 YFSETQ. The CDR3 runs 16 residues. V lost 3 bases and J lost 0, with 12 bases in between.

The chain uses TRBV7-6 and TRBJ2-3; D uncertain. CDR3 length: 13 amino acids. Trimming stripped 0 bases from V and 5 bases from J, with 6 bases between. CDR1 is SGHVS and CDR2 is FNYEAQ in the germline V gene. The CDR3, as DNA: TGTGCCAGCAGCTTAGCCCCGAGAGATACGCAGTATTTT. Protein sequence: CASSLAPRDTQYF.

This clone has a count of ten or more. The rearrangement links TRBV5-6 to TRBJ1-1, with a possible D match to TRBD1 (5 bases). From germline, CDR1 is SGHDT and CDR2 YYEEEE. This CDR3 has 14 amino acids. Between the trimmed V and J ends, which lost 6 bases and 11 bases, there was a span of 23 bases. The CDR3 loop reads CASTRRTPTGAAFF. The DNA for the CDR3 is TGTGCCAGCACGAGGCGGACGCCCACAGGAGCGGCTTTCTTT.

J is TRBJ1-1 and V is TRBV10-3, with D perhaps matching TRBD1 (6 bases). The length of the CDR3 is 14 residues. Germline CDR1 reads ENHRY; CDR2 reads SYGVKD. The V and J ends lost 3 bases and 1 base respectively, with 9 bases between them. CDR3 nucleotides: TGTGCCATCAGTGAACAGGGAGAGAACACTGAAGCTTTCTTT. Translation: CAISEQGENTEAFF.

The rearrangement links TRBV7-2 to TRBJ1-2; maybe TRBD1 (6 bases). This CDR3 is 16 amino acids long. CDR1 is SGHTA, CDR2 FQGNSA, per germline. V was clipped by 4 bases and J by 3 bases, with 18 bases between them. The DNA of the CDR3 is TGTGCCAGCAGCTCTCAGACAGGACAGATGGACTATGGCTACACCTTC. Translating gives CASSSQTGQMDYGYTF.

The rearrangement links TRBV27 to TRBJ1-2; no firm D call. Germline values: CDR1 MNHEY, CDR2 SMNVEV (reference sequence). This CDR3 contains 13 residues. V lost 5 bases, J lost 8 bases, and 15 bases lay in between. CDR3 loop: CASSPTGPGGYTF. The CDR3 region has the DNA TGTGCCAGCAGTCCCACCGGGCCGGGGGGCTACACCTTC.

Concerning this clone: A single base is all that separates this from a far larger clone, so a read error is likely. The same CDR3 arises from other DNA sequences in this sample as well. The rearrangement joins TRBV6-1 to TRBJ1-5; D gene unclear. The CDR3 has 13 residues. V was pared by 6 bases and J by 0 bases, with 6 bases between. Germline values: CDR1 MNHNS, CDR2 SASEGT. CDR3 bases: TGTGCCAGCAGCGATCTTAGCAATCAGCCCCAGCATTTT. This gives the protein CASSDLSNQPQHF.

This clone has just a few counts. The chain couples TRBV29-1 to TRBJ2-3, with D perhaps TRBD2 (6 bases). This CDR3 spans 14 amino acids. CDR1 is SQVTM and CDR2 is ANQGSEA in the germline V gene. Deletions cut 8 bases from V and 4 bases from J, with 19 bases between. The CDR3 is CSLQRTGEPDTQYF. The CDR3 coding sequence is TGCAGCTTACAGAGGACGGGAGAACCAGATACGCAGTATTTT.

This chain connects TRBV27 to TRBJ1-5; D unresolved. Trimming left V 5 bases short and J 4 bases short, with 15 bases between. CDR1 MNHEY and CDR2 SMNVEV come from the germline V gene (reference sequence). The CDR3 extends over 15 amino acids. The CDR3 DNA reads TGTGCCAGCAGTCCTGATAGCCGATGGAATCAGCCCCAGCATTTT. Translation: CASSPDSRWNQPQHF.

CDR3 region: CASGMTVAGNQPQHF. The CDR3 coding sequence is TGTGCCAGCGGTATGACGGTCGCGGGCAATCAGCCCCAGCATTTT. The genes are TRBV28 and TRBJ1-5, with no clear D. V was shortened by 8 bases and J by 2 bases, with 16 bases between the two germline ends. Germline V gene sequence: CDR1 MDHEN, CDR2 SYDVKM. The CDR3 sequence is 15 residues long.

J is TRBJ2-3 and V is TRBV11-2, with TRBD2 identical over 11 bases. V gave up 6 bases and J gave up 4 bases; unmatched junction bases: 6. The CDR3 length is 15 residues. The V gene's germline CDR1 is SGHAT and CDR2 FQNNGV. The CDR3 coding sequence is TGTGCCAGCAGGGTAGCGGGAGGGCCCCCAGATACGCAGTATTTT. This sequence encodes CASRVAGGPPDTQYF.

This clone appeared a few times. This chain uses TRBV11-2 with TRBJ2-5; 12 positions match TRBD2. Near its end, the DNA agrees better with TRBJ2-7, so the J call may be wrong. Germline CDR1 is SGHAT and CDR2 is FQNNGV. The CDR3 is 16 amino acids. CDR3 sequence: CASSSRLAGVSYEQYF. CDR3 nucleotides: TGTGCCAGCAGCTCGCGACTAGCGGGAGTCTCCTACGAGCAGTACTTC.

The CDR3 DNA is TGTGCCAGCACCTCCGACAGGGGATACGAGCAGTACTTC. This encodes CASTSDRGYEQYF. The rearrangement uses TRBV6-5 and TRBJ2-7, with 8 nucleotides matching TRBD1. The CDR3 totals 13 residues. CDR1 is MNHEY, CDR2 SVGAGI, per germline. The junction had 6 bases not matched to a gene; V was cut back by 7 bases and J by 4 bases.

V and J are TRBV7-3 and TRBJ2-1; 8 nucleotides agree with TRBD2. There are 13 residues in the CDR3. Germline-derived CDR1 and CDR2 are SGHTA and FQGTGA. Losses at the gene ends were 7 bases for V and 9 bases for J; bases not matched to a gene: 8. The CDR3 reads CASNPAGAREQFF. The CDR3 bases are TGTGCCAGCAACCCAGCGGGAGCCCGTGAGCAGTTCTTC.

The rearrangement links TRBV6-1 to TRBJ2-5; D tentatively fits TRBD1 or TRBD2 (6 bases each). The CDR3 runs to 13 residues. The germline CDR1 and CDR2 sequences are MNHNS and SASEGT. V was cut by 6 bases and J by 7 bases, with 15 bases left in between. The CDR3 nucleotides are TGTGCCAGCAGGGAGGGGGGACGGGCGACCCAGTACTTC. It codes for CASREGGRATQYF.

Only one count was recorded for this clone. The chain couples TRBV5-1 to TRBJ2-7; no firm D call. CDR3 size: 14 residues. V lost 4 bases and J lost 0, with 11 bases in between. CDR1 SGHRS and CDR2 YFSETQ come from the germline V gene. The CDR3: CASSTRPPSYEQYF. CDR3 nucleotides: TGCGCCAGCAGCACCCGACCGCCCTCCTACGAGCAGTACTTC.

This chain uses TRBV4-1 with TRBJ2-3, with D maybe TRBD2 (6 bases). V was trimmed by 8 bases and J by 5 bases, leaving 17 bases between them. Germline V gives CDR1 MGHRA, CDR2 YSYEKL. The CDR3 has 14 residues. The CDR3 sequence: CASPQEGLEDTQYF. The DNA of the CDR3 is TGCGCCAGCCCCCAGGAGGGCCTTGAAGATACGCAGTATTTT.

The chain couples TRBV7-9 to TRBJ2-3, with D maybe TRBD2 (5 bases). The CDR3 loop spans 16 amino acids. V was shortened by 1 base and J by 0 bases, with 11 bases between the two germline ends. CDR1 and CDR2 (germline): SEHNR, FQNEAQ (reference sequence). CDR3 DNA sequence: TGTGCCAGCAGCTTAGGGGTCGGGGTTAGCACAGATACGCAGTATTTT. Residues: CASSLGVGVSTDTQYF.

The V call is TRBV7-2, the J call TRBJ2-7; D remains unclear. Trimming cost V 0 bases and J 3 bases, with 15 bases left between them. Looked up from germline, CDR1 is SGHTA and CDR2 is FQGNSA. The CDR3 sequence is 16 residues long. The DNA of the CDR3 is TGTGCCAGCAGCTTAGCTAGCTTGACATACAACTACGAGCAGTACTTC. It codes for CASSLASLTYNYEQYF. Full variable domain (rest looked up from reference TRBV7-2 and TRBJ2-7): GAGVSQSPSNKVTEKGKDVELRCDPISGHTALYWYRQSLGQGLEFLIYFQGNSAPDKSGLPSDRFSAERTGGSVSTLTIQRTQQEDSAVYLCASSLASLTYNYEQYFGPGTRLTVT.

The chain employs TRBV18 and TRBJ2-6; D gene unclear. The germline V and J ends were trimmed by 2 bases and 4 bases, with 6 bases remaining between them. The germline gives CDR1 KGHSH, CDR2 LQKENI. The CDR3 extends over 14 amino acids. The CDR3 reads CASSPGWGANVLTF. In DNA form, the CDR3 reads TGTGCCAGCTCACCAGGCTGGGGGGCCAACGTCCTGACTTTC.

This clone was seen more than once but under ten times. This chain connects TRBV7-2 to TRBJ2-1; a possible D gene is TRBD2 (6 bases). This CDR3 has 14 amino acids. The V gene's germline CDR1 is SGHTA and CDR2 FQGNSA. Trimming removed 2 bases at V and 9 bases at J, with 14 bases between. CDR3 residues: CASSLSTLASEQFF. The CDR3 nucleotides are TGTGCCAGCAGCTTAAGTACCCTAGCGAGTGAGCAGTTCTTC.

V usage is TRBV4-3 and J usage is TRBJ2-7, with TRBD2 identical over 7 bases. The CDR3 sequence is 15 residues long. V dropped 3 bases and J dropped 2; count of bases not matched to a gene: 7. CDR1 and CDR2 from the germline V gene are LGHNA and YSLEER. CDR3 protein: CASSQRGTPTYEQYF. The CDR3 bases are TGCGCCAGCAGCCAGCGGGGGACTCCGACCTACGAGCAGTACTTC.

This clone was found many times. The CDR3 DNA sequence: TGCGCCAGCAGTCGCGGGGAGGGTTACGAAAAACTGTTTTTT. Amino acids: CASSRGEGYEKLFF. The chain couples TRBV10-2 to TRBJ1-4; D is undetermined. V was trimmed by 5 bases and J by 8 bases, leaving 15 bases between them. The CDR3 length is 14 residues. Looked up from germline, CDR1 is WSHSY and CDR2 is SAAADI.

The rearrangement uses TRBV2 and TRBJ1-4; TRBD1 might be the D (6 bases). Trimming cost V 2 bases and J 5 bases, with 12 bases left between them. The CDR3 is made up of 15 amino acids. Germline lookup yields CDR1 SNHLY and CDR2 FYNNEI. The CDR3 region has the DNA TGTGCCAGCAGTGAAACCGGACAGTTAAATGAAAAACTGTTTTTT. Translating it yields CASSETGQLNEKLFF.

The chain has TRBV28 and TRBJ2-2, with 10 bases that match TRBD1. The germline V gene has CDR1 MDHEN and CDR2 SYDVKM. J lost 5 bases, V lost 3 bases, and 3 bases had no gene match. The CDR3 covers 15 residues. Here the CDR3 reads CASSFDRGRTGELFF. CDR3 DNA: TGTGCCAGCAGTTTCGACAGGGGGCGTACCGGGGAGCTGTTTTTT.

The chain employs TRBV5-1 and TRBJ2-3; D possibly corresponds to TRBD2 (5 bases). Germline V gives CDR1 SGHRS, CDR2 YFSETQ. There are 15 residues in the CDR3. Trimming took off 0 bases at V and 0 bases at J, with 8 bases between the two ends. In DNA form, the CDR3 reads TGCGCCAGCAGCTTGGCGGGGTCCAGCACAGATACGCAGTATTTT. Protein: CASSLAGSSTDTQYF.

This chain uses TRBV18 with TRBJ1-2; 7 nucleotides match TRBD1. The V gene end was trimmed by 3 bases and the J gene end by 0 bases; junction bases not matched to a gene: 10. The CDR3 has 17 residues. CDR1 is KGHSH and CDR2 is LQKENI in the germline V gene. The CDR3 nucleotides read TGTGCCAGCTCACCTCCGGGAGGGGGCTCCACTAACTATGGCTACACCTTC. Residues: CASSPPGGGSTNYGYTF.